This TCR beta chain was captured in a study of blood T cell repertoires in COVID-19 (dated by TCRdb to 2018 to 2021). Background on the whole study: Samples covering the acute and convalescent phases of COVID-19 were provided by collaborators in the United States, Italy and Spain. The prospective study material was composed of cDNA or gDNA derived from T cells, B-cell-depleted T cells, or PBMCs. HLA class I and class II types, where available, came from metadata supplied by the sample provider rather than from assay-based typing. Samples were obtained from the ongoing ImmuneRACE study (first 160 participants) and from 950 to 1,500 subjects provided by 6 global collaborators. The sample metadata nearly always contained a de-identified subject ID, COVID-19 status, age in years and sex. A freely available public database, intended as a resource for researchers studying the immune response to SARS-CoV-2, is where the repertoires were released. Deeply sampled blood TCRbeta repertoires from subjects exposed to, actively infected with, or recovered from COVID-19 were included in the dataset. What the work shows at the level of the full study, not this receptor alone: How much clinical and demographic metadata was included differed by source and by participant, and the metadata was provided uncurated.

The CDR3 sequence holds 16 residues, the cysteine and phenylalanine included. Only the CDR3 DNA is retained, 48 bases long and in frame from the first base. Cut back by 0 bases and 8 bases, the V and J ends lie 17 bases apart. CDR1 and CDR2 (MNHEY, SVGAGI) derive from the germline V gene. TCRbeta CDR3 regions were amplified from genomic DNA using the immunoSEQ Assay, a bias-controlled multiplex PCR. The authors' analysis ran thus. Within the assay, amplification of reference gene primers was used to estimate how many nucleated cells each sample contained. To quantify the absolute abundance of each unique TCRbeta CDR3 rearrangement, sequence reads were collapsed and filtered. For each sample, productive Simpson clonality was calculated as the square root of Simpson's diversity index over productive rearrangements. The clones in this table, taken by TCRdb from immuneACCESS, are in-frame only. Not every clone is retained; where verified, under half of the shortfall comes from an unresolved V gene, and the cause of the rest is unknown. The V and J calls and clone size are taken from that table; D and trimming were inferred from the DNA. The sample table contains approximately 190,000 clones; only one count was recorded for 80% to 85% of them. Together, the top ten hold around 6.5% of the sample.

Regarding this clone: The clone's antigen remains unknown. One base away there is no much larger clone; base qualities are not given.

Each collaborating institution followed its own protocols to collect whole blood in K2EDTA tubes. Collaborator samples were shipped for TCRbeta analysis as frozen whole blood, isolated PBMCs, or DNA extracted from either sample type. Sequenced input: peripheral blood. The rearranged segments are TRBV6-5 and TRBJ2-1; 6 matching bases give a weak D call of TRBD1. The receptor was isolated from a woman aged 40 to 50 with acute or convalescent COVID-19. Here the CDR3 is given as CASSYSIGQLRDEQFF. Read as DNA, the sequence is TGTGCCAGCAGTTACTCTATCGGACAGCTGAGGGATGAGCAGTTCTTC.